This TCR beta chain emerged from a study of T cell responses to AZD1222 COVID-19 vaccine. Study in general: Both about-4-week and about-12-week second-dose recipients were combined. Findings and caveats of the study: A reported finding is that nearly half of spike-specific TCRs target unmutated variant regions. The donor cohort was predominantly white British with a female majority, and clonal diversity may have been underestimated.

Clones were sequenced by immunoSEQ multiplex PCR, and TCRdb holds only the in-frame ones, with some missing. Of about 55,000 clones in the sample, 80% to 90% were seen once. The V end lost 6 bases, the J end lost 4 bases, and 18 bases lay between the germline ends. The CDR3 runs 15 residues. CDR1 and CDR2 (germline): MNHEY, SVGAGI. As for this clone: Its cognate antigen is unknown.

The sequence was collected from an adult in good health. This chain uses TRBV6-5 with TRBJ1-2, with D perhaps matching TRBD1 (5 bases). Sequenced material: peripheral blood, taken on day 0 of AZD1222 vaccination. CDR3 coding DNA: TGTGCCAGCAGACTCATGGGGGACTTCTCCTATGGCTACACCTTC. Amino acids: CASRLMGDFSYGYTF.